The 13 T cell receptor beta chains in this list originate from one sample, sequenced in a study of blood T cells in healthy people across ages (dated by TCRdb to about 2015). Library method: 5' RACE. The instrument given in TCRdb is Illumina HiSeq 2500. A second roughly 6 to 11 cycle PCR used a sample-barcoded 5' primer and a J-beta primer mix. TCRdb passed the public sequencing reads through fastp at Q25 and MiXCR, retaining productive beta sequences. Entries are consolidated by CDR3 protein sequence, retaining the most common genes and DNA. A total of more than 1.4 million distinct CDR3 sequences appear in this sample, roughly 40% of them only once. Clones ranked in the top ten supply under 8% of the sample. What was sequenced was blood. These receptors were obtained from a woman between 18 and 29 years old in good health.

This clonotype was seen a few times. The V and J genes are TRBV10-3 and TRBJ1-1, with D uncertain. The CDR3 sequence is 15 residues long. Trimming stripped 0 bases from V and 1 base from J, with 9 bases between. Germline CDR1 reads ENHRY; CDR2 reads SYGVKD. Here the CDR3 DNA reads TGTGCCATCAGTGAGTCTAGGGAGAGGAACACTGAAGCTTTCTTT. Its protein is CAISESRERNTEAFF.

The V call is TRBV2, the J call TRBJ2-5; D is undetermined. Trimming took 2 bases from V and 11 from J, leaving 18 bases between them. Germline V CDR1 and CDR2: SNHLY, FYNNEI. The CDR3 loop spans 14 amino acids. Here the CDR3 DNA reads TGTGCCAGCAGTGAAAACCTTCCATACAATGAGCAGTACTTC. This encodes CASSENLPYNEQYF. The full variable domain, completed using reference TRBV2 and TRBJ2-5, is EPEVTQTPSHQVTQMGQEVILRCVPISNHLYFYWYRQILGQKVEFLVSFYNNEISEKSEIFDDQFSVERPDGSNFTLKIRSTKLEDSAMYFCASSENLPYNEQYFGPGTRLLVL.

The gene calls are TRBV11-2 and TRBJ2-1; TRBD2 agrees at 8 bases. The CDR3 is 13 amino acids. Germline V CDR1 and CDR2: SGHAT, FQNNGV. Trimming took 7 bases from V and 3 from J; bases not matched to a gene: 2. CDR3 nucleotides: TGTGCCAGCATAGCGGGGAACTACAATGAGCAGTTCTTC. Protein: CASIAGNYNEQFF.

The chain joins TRBV21-1 to TRBJ2-1; the DNA was not used to check the table's D call, TRBD2. TRBV21-1 counts as a pseudogene. This CDR3 spans 16 amino acids. The CDR3 DNA reads TGTGCCAGCAGCCCCCGGACTGGCGGGAGTGGTGAGACCCAGTTCTTC. Residues: CASSPRTGGSGETQFF.

CDR3 coding DNA: TGTGCCAGCAGCTCACGTGACAGGGGAGGTAGCACCGGGGAGCTGTTTTTT. It specifies CASSSRDRGGSTGELFF. The chain couples TRBV11-1 to TRBJ2-2, with 8 positions matching TRBD1. The germline CDR1 and CDR2 sequences are SGHAT and FQDESV (reference sequence). The CDR3 has 17 amino acids. Trimming took 4 bases from V and 4 from J; bases not matched to a gene: 11. The full variable domain, its missing parts supplied by reference TRBV11-1 and TRBJ2-2, is EAEVAQSPRYKITEKSQAVAFWCDPISGHATLYWYRQILGQGPELLVQFQDESVVDDSQLPKDRFSAERLKGVDSTLKIQPAELGDSAMYLCASSSRDRGGSTGELFFGEGSRLTVL.

This clonotype was seen a handful of times. V and J are TRBV5-1 and TRBJ2-7, with D possibly matching TRBD2 (6 bases). The germline V gene has CDR1 SGHRS and CDR2 YFSETQ. CDR3 length equals 15 residues. V was shortened by 0 bases and J by 2 bases, with 12 bases between the two germline ends. CDR3 protein: CASSLEASVTYEQYF. CDR3 sequence (DNA): TGCGCCAGCAGCTTGGAGGCTAGCGTTACCTACGAGCAGTACTTC.

Regarding this clonotype: As the CDR3 is not closed by the conserved phenylalanine or tryptophan, this likely results from a read error. The chain employs TRBV15 and TRBJ2-7, with TRBD1 as a possible D gene (5 bases). The J call is doubtful: the DNA matches TRBJ2-5 better. Germline V lookup: CDR1 LNHNV, CDR2 YYDKDF (reference sequence). This CDR3 comprises 15 residues. CDR3 coding DNA: TGTGCCACCAGCAGAGAAGGTCCAGGGCGAGAGACCCAGTACTCC. This translates into CATSREGPGRETQYS.

In its sample, this clonotype was seen a few times. The rearrangement uses TRBV27 and TRBJ1-4, with D maybe TRBD1 (5 bases). Germline V gives CDR1 MNHEY, CDR2 SMNVEV (reference sequence). V lost 3 bases and J 0 bases, leaving 14 bases between the germline ends. The CDR3 is made up of 17 amino acids. CDR3 loop: CASSFLGPPPTNEKLFF. DNA of the CDR3: TGTGCCAGCAGTTTCCTGGGACCTCCCCCAACTAATGAAAAACTGTTTTTT.

There are a few counts of this clonotype. The gene calls are TRBV28 and TRBJ2-1; TRBD2 agrees at 10 bases. Trimming at V came to 8 bases and at J to 6 bases, leaving 7 bases not matched to a gene. This CDR3 contains 14 residues. The V gene's germline CDR1 is MDHEN and CDR2 SYDVKM. The CDR3, as DNA: TGTGCCAGCGGCCCTAGCGGGAGTCTCAATGAGCAGTTCTTC. Its protein product is CASGPSGSLNEQFF.

The chain combines TRBV12-3 or TRBV12-4 with TRBJ2-5, with TRBD2 identical over 11 bases. The CDR3 contains 14 residues. Germline trimming cut 2 bases from V and 13 bases from J; bases unmatched to any gene: 9. CDR3 amino acids: CASSLSGTSGEWYF. CDR3 DNA sequence: TGTGCCAGCAGTTTATCTGGGACTAGCGGCGAATGGTACTTC.

The chain couples TRBV25-1 to TRBJ1-4; D is undetermined. V was shortened by 3 bases and J by 11 bases, with 22 bases between the two germline ends. The CDR3 sequence is 16 residues long. Germline V gene data show CDR1 as MGHDK and CDR2 as SYGVNS. The CDR3 sequence: CASSDRRASEVGKLFF. In DNA, the CDR3 is TGTGCCAGCAGTGATCGAAGGGCCAGTGAGGTCGGGAAACTGTTTTTT.

Regarding this clonotype: Sequence at one end of the junction differs from germline and may be a read error. The chain employs TRBV6-5 and TRBJ2-1; D not certain. Germline V gene sequence: CDR1 MNHEY, CDR2 SVGAGI. This CDR3 comprises 12 residues. The CDR3 DNA reads as TGTGCCGGCAGTTACCCGAGGAATGAGCAGTTCTTC. It specifies CAGSYPRNEQFF.

The gene calls are TRBV21-1 and TRBJ1-2; the D call of TRBD1 is as the table states it, not checked on the DNA. TRBV21-1 is a recognized pseudogene. CDR3 size: 16 residues. The CDR3 protein is CASSRTGPRANYGYTF. Here the CDR3 DNA reads TGTGCCAGCAGCAGAACGGGGCCGCGAGCTAACTATGGCTACACCTTC.